One sample yielded the 9 T cell receptor beta chains listed below, sequenced in a study of blood T cells in healthy people across ages. Alongside a J-beta primer mix, a sample-barcoded 5' primer served in a second PCR lasting 7 to 11 cycles. TCRdb fed the 5' RACE reads into MiXCR, producing one record per CDR3 protein. Of fewer than 750,000 distinct CDR3 sequences detected, around 50% appear once; the ten largest clones hold roughly 14%. Sequencing used blood. The receptors were sampled from a woman aged 80 or over in good health.

This clonotype has a handful of counts. V and J are TRBV2 and TRBJ1-1; possibly TRBD1 for D (5 bases). Per germline, CDR1 SNHLY and CDR2 FYNNEI. The CDR3 sequence is 13 residues long. Trimming cost V 7 bases and J 1 base, with 10 bases left between them. CDR3 coding DNA: TGTGCCAGCAACCCCGACAGGAACACTGAAGCTTTCTTT. Translating it yields CASNPDRNTEAFF.

This clonotype was counted many times. The chain employs TRBV28 and TRBJ2-3; D gene uncertain. The germline V gene has CDR1 MDHEN and CDR2 SYDVKM. V was trimmed by 8 bases and J by 3 bases, leaving 15 bases between them. The CDR3 runs to 14 residues. CDR3 bases: TGTGCCAGCTGGCCCCGGACGAGGACAGATACGCAGTATTTT. Translation: CASWPRTRTDTQYF.

The chain has TRBV6-6 and TRBJ2-7, with D perhaps TRBD1 (5 bases). Germline V gene lookup returns CDR1 MNHNY and CDR2 SVGAGI (reference sequence). The CDR3 contains 12 residues. CDR3 protein: CATLSQGYEQYF. As DNA, the CDR3 is TGTGCGACCCTTAGCCAGGGCTACGAGCAGTACTTC.

This clonotype was picked up many times. The V and J genes are TRBV5-5 and TRBJ1-6, with D possibly being TRBD1 (5 bases). The CDR3 has 14 amino acids. V was clipped by 3 bases and J by 6 bases, with 10 bases between them. CDR1 is SGHKS and CDR2 is YYEKEE in the germline V gene (reference sequence). DNA for the CDR3: TGTGCCAGCAGCTCGGGACGTCTTAATTCACCCCTCCACTTT. Its translation: CASSSGRLNSPLHF.

The rearrangement links TRBV29-1 to TRBJ2-7; D is uncertain. The V end lost 0 bases, the J end lost 7 bases, and 16 bases lay between the germline ends. The V gene's germline CDR1 is SQVTM and CDR2 ANQGSEA. The length of the CDR3 is 14 residues. This CDR3 is CSVEDRPPHNEQYF. The DNA for the CDR3 is TGCAGCGTTGAAGATCGCCCCCCCCACAATGAGCAGTACTTC.

The chain has TRBV4-1 and TRBJ2-6, with D unresolved. Germline-derived CDR1 and CDR2 are MGHRA and YSYEKL. Trimming shortened V by 0 bases and J by 0 bases, and 6 bases separated the two germline ends. This CDR3 comprises 16 residues. The CDR3 DNA reads as TGCGCCAGCAGCCAAGAAATGGGCTCTGGGGCCAACGTCCTGACTTTC. Translated: CASSQEMGSGANVLTF.

V is TRBV2 and J is TRBJ1-5; maybe TRBD1 (6 bases). V lost 6 bases and J 7 bases, leaving 19 bases between the germline ends. The CDR3 length is 15 residues. The germline V gene has CDR1 SNHLY and CDR2 FYNNEI. CDR3 protein: CASRVGQTVGQPQHF. CDR3 DNA: TGTGCCAGCAGGGTAGGACAGACGGTAGGCCAGCCCCAGCATTTT.

This clonotype was found a few times. The rearrangement links TRBV12-3 or TRBV12-4 to TRBJ2-1; 10 bases fit TRBD1. The ends lost 5 bases at V and 9 bases at J; junction bases unmatched: 4. This CDR3 region has 13 residues. The CDR3 DNA reads TGTGCCAGCAGTGTGGGGACAGGGGTTGAGCAGTTCTTC. This gives the protein CASSVGTGVEQFF.

The chain links TRBV20-1 to TRBJ2-7; weak D call: TRBD1 (5 bases). Between the trimmed V and J ends, which lost 8 bases and 7 bases, there was a span of 15 bases. There are 11 residues in the CDR3. The germline gives CDR1 DFQATT, CDR2 SNEGSKA (reference sequence). The CDR3 region has the DNA TGCAGTTGGTGGGGCCGTGGTGAGCAGTACTTC. Translating it yields CSWWGRGEQYF.